Each of the 28 T cell receptor beta chains below was sequenced from the same sample in a study of blood T cells in healthy people across ages. The second PCR ran about 6 to 11 cycles with a sample-barcoded 5' primer and J-beta primers. TCRdb fed the 5' RACE reads into MiXCR, producing one record per CDR3 protein. The data contain some 550,000 distinct CDR3 sequences, around 50% of them singletons. Sequencing was done on a sample of blood. These TCRs come from a man at least 80 years old in good health.

This clonotype was counted a few times. The gene calls are TRBV29-1 and TRBJ2-7, with a tentative D call TRBD2 (7 bases). The germline V gene encodes CDR1 SQVTM and CDR2 ANQGSEA. Trimming stripped 6 bases from V and 2 bases from J, with 11 bases between. This CDR3 is built from 12 residues. CDR3 in amino acids: CSVGGGTYEQYF. The CDR3 nucleotides are TGCAGCGTAGGGGGGGGCACCTACGAGCAGTACTTC.

The chain uses TRBV5-6 and TRBJ2-7; 10 nucleotides line up with TRBD2. With the DNA end fitting TRBJ2-5 better, the J assignment may be wrong. Germline CDR1 SGHDT, CDR2 YYEEEE. This CDR3 has 14 amino acids. CDR3 amino acids: CASSCTLAGETQYF. The DNA for the CDR3 is TGTGCCAGCAGCTGCACACTAGCGGGGGAGACCCAGTACTTC.

The chain carries TRBV7-2 and TRBJ2-7; 8 bases are a match to TRBD2. Near its end, the DNA agrees better with TRBJ2-5, so the J call may be wrong. Germline V gives CDR1 SGHTA, CDR2 FQGNSA. This CDR3 has 15 amino acids. The CDR3 DNA is TGTGCCAGCAGCTTAGAAAGCGGGAGATGGGAGACCCAGTACTTC. It codes for CASSLESGRWETQYF.

The chain has TRBV7-6 and TRBJ2-1; unclear D gene. With 2 bases removed from V and 4 bases from J, the gap between germline ends came to 15 bases. Germline CDR1 reads SGHVS; CDR2 reads FNYEAQ. This CDR3 comprises 16 residues. The CDR3 DNA reads TGTGCCAGCAGCTTACAGATACCTAAACCTTACAATGAGCAGTTCTTC. It encodes CASSLQIPKPYNEQFF.

This clonotype occurred many times. V and J are TRBV6-6 and TRBJ2-7; 10 bases align to TRBD1. The CDR3 is made up of 15 amino acids. Germline V gene sequence: CDR1 MNHNY, CDR2 SVGAGI (reference sequence). With 6 bases clipped from V and 4 bases from J, the junction kept 9 bases outside the gene matches. This chain's CDR3 is CASRSGTGVGYEQYF. CDR3 in DNA: TGTGCCAGCAGATCCGGGACAGGGGTAGGGTACGAGCAGTACTTC.

The J gene is TRBJ1-2, the V gene TRBV9; TRBD1 agrees at 8 bases. The CDR3 covers 15 residues. V lost 0 bases to trimming and J lost 0 bases; unmatched junction nucleotides: 1. The germline V gene has CDR1 SGDLS and CDR2 YYNGEE. CDR3 loop: CASSVGTGSNYGYTF. CDR3 coding DNA: TGTGCCAGCAGCGTAGGGACAGGGTCTAACTATGGCTACACCTTC.

In this sample, this clonotype turned up a few times. Given a much more abundant clone one base away, this may be a read error. The chain carries TRBV6-6 and TRBJ2-1; 8 nucleotides agree with TRBD2. The J call is uncertain, as TRBJ2-7 better fits the DNA end. This CDR3 is 16 amino acids long. Germline CDR1 is MNHNY and CDR2 is SVGAGI (reference sequence). CDR3 nucleotides: TGTGCCAGCAGTTACCCCGGGGTAGCGGGGCACAATGAGCAGTACTTC. This translates into CASSYPGVAGHNEQYF.

This clonotype turned up a few times. The rearrangement uses TRBV4-2 and TRBJ2-3, with 11 bases that match TRBD2. V dropped 3 bases and J dropped 3; count of bases not matched to a gene: 5. The V gene's germline CDR1 is LGHNA and CDR2 YNFKEQ. This CDR3 is built from 16 residues. The CDR3 reads CASSQVAGGPTDTQYF. The DNA of the CDR3 is TGTGCCAGCAGCCAGGTAGCGGGAGGGCCGACAGATACGCAGTATTTT.

This clonotype appeared many times. The chain couples TRBV5-1 to TRBJ2-3; maybe TRBD1 (6 bases). CDR1 and CDR2 from the germline V gene are SGHRS and YFSETQ. With 2 bases removed from V and 1 base from J, the gap between germline ends came to 8 bases. The length of the CDR3 is 14 residues. The chain's CDR3 is CASSLRQGTDTQYF. The CDR3 nucleotides read TGCGCCAGCAGCTTAAGACAGGGCACAGATACGCAGTATTTT.

This clonotype was seen only a few times. The CDR3 loop reads CASSHGHGYEQYF. In DNA form, the CDR3 reads TGTGCCAGCAGCCACGGGCACGGATACGAGCAGTACTTC. V gene TRBV14 combines with J gene TRBJ2-7, with D unclear. Trimming pared 3 bases from V and 4 bases from J, leaving 10 bases between. In germline, CDR1 is SGHDN, CDR2 FVKESK. CDR3 length equals 13 residues.

Worth noting for this clonotype: The conserved phenylalanine or tryptophan normally closing the CDR3 is absent here, so this likely arose from a read error. This chain joins TRBV6-6 and TRBJ2-3, with 10 nucleotides matching TRBD1. Germline CDR1 and CDR2: MNHNY and SVGAGI (reference sequence). Losses at the gene ends were 6 bases for V and 4 bases for J; bases not matched to a gene: 13. The CDR3 extends over 17 amino acids. CDR3 loop: CASSHRRTGGGSDTQYS. CDR3 nucleotides: TGTGCCAGCAGCCACCGACGGACAGGGGGGGGGTCAGATACGCAGTATTCT.

The chain is built from TRBV29-1 and TRBJ1-2, with D possibly being TRBD1 (6 bases). The CDR3 has 15 residues. From germline, CDR1 is SQVTM and CDR2 ANQGSEA. V was cut by 4 bases and J by 3 bases, with 18 bases left in between. In DNA form, the CDR3 reads TGCAGCGTTGTGTCTCCAGGGGATCCTGACTATGGCTACACCTTC. Protein sequence: CSVVSPGDPDYGYTF.

This clonotype was picked up a small number of times. The chain carries TRBV20-1 and TRBJ2-6, with D hard to call. V lost 1 base to trimming and J lost 9 bases, with 13 bases between them. Germline CDR1 DFQATT, CDR2 SNEGSKA (reference sequence). CDR3 size: 14 residues. As DNA, the CDR3 is TGCAGTGCTAGAGTCGCACCGAGTAGCAACGTCCTGACTTTC. It specifies CSARVAPSSNVLTF.

The chain combines TRBV11-2 with TRBJ2-1, with TRBD2 identical over 9 bases. Looked up from germline, CDR1 is SGHAT and CDR2 is FQNNGV. V shed 5 bases, J shed 6 bases, and the junction held 8 bases outside the gene matches. The CDR3 sequence is 15 residues long. DNA of the CDR3: TGTGCCAGCAGCCCACCTAGCGGGATAGGCAATGAGCAGTTCTTC. Its protein is CASSPPSGIGNEQFF. The full variable domain, in which reference TRBV11-2 and TRBJ2-1 provide the parts outside the CDR3, is EAGVAQSPRYKIIEKRQSVAFWCNPISGHATLYWYQQILGQGPKLLIQFQNNGVVDDSQLPKDRFSAERLKGVDSTLKIQPAKLEDSAVYLCASSPPSGIGNEQFFGPGTRLTVL.

Only a few counts were recorded for this clonotype. This chain joins TRBV21-1 and TRBJ2-3. TRBV21-1 counts as a pseudogene. The CDR3 spans 14 residues. This CDR3 is CATPRRRVTDTQYF. As DNA, the CDR3 is TGTGCCACCCCACGACGGCGAGTCACAGATACGCAGTATTTT.

V gene TRBV20-1 combines with J gene TRBJ2-1; 12 bases match TRBD2. Germline V lookup: CDR1 DFQATT, CDR2 SNEGSKA (reference sequence). The CDR3 is 16 residues long. Trimming removed 1 base from V and 4 bases from J; junction bases left unmatched: 5. CDR3 coding DNA: TGCAGTGCTAGAGTCTCTAGCGGGAGGGCTTACAATGAGCAGTTCTTC. It encodes CSARVSSGRAYNEQFF.

The J gene is TRBJ2-5, the V gene TRBV7-2; D gene uncertain. Trimming removed 5 bases at V and 1 base at J, with 8 bases between. The CDR3 loop spans 13 amino acids. CDR1 is SGHTA and CDR2 is FQGNSA in the germline V gene. As DNA, the CDR3 is TGTGCCAGCAGCCCCCCGATCCAAGAGACCCAGTACTTC. Residues: CASSPPIQETQYF.

This chain uses TRBV20-1 with TRBJ2-7; 8 bases match TRBD2. V trimming: 0 bases; J trimming: 3 bases; junction bases outside the gene matches: 7. Germline V lookup: CDR1 DFQATT, CDR2 SNEGSKA (reference sequence). The CDR3 runs to 15 residues. The CDR3, as DNA: TGCAGTGCTAGAGATCCAGCGGGAGTTTACTACGAGCAGTACTTC. Translated: CSARDPAGVYYEQYF.

This clonotype showed up just a few times. This chain joins TRBV12-3 or TRBV12-4 and TRBJ2-7, with TRBD1 as a possible D gene (6 bases). This CDR3 has 14 residues. V was trimmed by 6 bases and J by 5 bases, leaving 17 bases between them. The CDR3 region has the DNA TGTGCCAGCAGGACCGGACAGTCTGCCCACGAGCAGTACTTC. This encodes CASRTGQSAHEQYF.

This clonotype came up many times. This sequence joins TRBV6-6 and TRBJ2-7; D is possibly TRBD2 (7 bases). Germline CDR1 and CDR2: MNHNY and SVGAGI (reference sequence). V was clipped by 2 bases and J by 7 bases, with 18 bases between them. This CDR3 spans 15 amino acids. DNA for the CDR3: TGTGCCAGCAGTTACGTGGGGGGGGGCCCCCAGGAGCAGTACTTC. Translating it yields CASSYVGGGPQEQYF.

In this sample, this clonotype turned up many times. The chain combines TRBV6-6 with TRBJ1-2; TRBD1 might be the D (6 bases). The CDR3 consists of 13 residues. CDR1 is MNHNY and CDR2 is SVGAGI in the germline V gene (reference sequence). V gave up 6 bases and J gave up 6 bases, with 14 bases separating them. Here the CDR3 reads CASSSGAQDGYTF. The CDR3 DNA follows: TGTGCCAGCAGCTCGGGGGCGCAGGATGGCTACACCTTC.

V gene TRBV5-1 combines with J gene TRBJ2-1; no reliable D call. The tail of the sequence fits TRBJ2-7 better, so the J call may be wrong. Germline V gene data show CDR1 as SGHRS and CDR2 as YFSETQ. The CDR3 contains 17 residues. The CDR3 protein is CASSRVLLEPSYNEQYF. CDR3 coding DNA: TGCGCCAGCAGCCGCGTCCTCCTCGAACCCTCCTACAATGAGCAGTACTTC.

The rearrangement uses TRBV7-6 and TRBJ2-7; D remains ambiguous. CDR3 length equals 12 residues. CDR1 is SGHVS and CDR2 is FNYEAQ in the germline V gene. The V end lost 4 bases, the J end lost 8 bases, and 12 bases lay between the germline ends. The CDR3 coding sequence is TGTGCCAGCAGCTCCCCCTTAGGTCAGCAGTACTTC. It specifies CASSSPLGQQYF.

The chain recombines TRBV14 with TRBJ2-1; TRBD2 agrees at 7 bases. With 6 bases clipped from V and 5 bases from J, the junction kept 10 bases outside the gene matches. The CDR3 is 15 amino acids. Germline-derived CDR1 and CDR2 are SGHDN and FVKESK. This CDR3 is CASSFGGSLDNEQFF. CDR3 bases: TGTGCCAGCAGTTTCGGCGGGAGTTTGGACAATGAGCAGTTCTTC.

The rearrangement joins TRBV2 to TRBJ1-4; 8 bases fit TRBD1. V trimming: 6 bases; J trimming: 3 bases; junction bases outside the gene matches: 6. The germline V gene has CDR1 SNHLY and CDR2 FYNNEI. The CDR3 runs 15 residues. The CDR3 DNA reads TGTGCCAGCAGCACCGAGGGACAGGCTAATGAAAAACTGTTTTTT. Its translation: CASSTEGQANEKLFF.

CDR3 amino acids: CSADGLAGKPGEQYF. DNA for the CDR3: TGCAGTGCCGATGGACTAGCGGGAAAACCGGGGGAGCAGTACTTC. The chain links TRBV20-1 to TRBJ2-5, with 12 bases lining up with TRBD2. The V and J ends lost 6 bases and 11 bases, in that order; junction bases with no gene match: 16. Germline V lookup: CDR1 DFQATT, CDR2 SNEGSKA (reference sequence). The CDR3 length is 15 residues.

The gene calls are TRBV5-1 and TRBJ1-1; possible D gene TRBD1, 6 bases. Germline V gene data show CDR1 as SGHRS and CDR2 as YFSETQ. This CDR3 contains 15 residues. Trimming cost V 4 bases and J 1 base, with 14 bases left between them. The CDR3 protein is CASSPRQDTNTEAFF. The CDR3, as DNA: TGCGCCAGCAGCCCGCGACAGGATACGAACACTGAAGCTTTCTTT. The full variable domain, rest sourced from reference TRBV5-1 and TRBJ1-1, is KAGVTQTPRYLIKTRGQQVTLSCSPISGHRSVSWYQQTPGQGLQFLFEYFSETQRNKGNFPGRFSGRQFSNSRSEMNVSTLELGDSALYLCASSPRQDTNTEAFFGQGTRLTVV.

This clonotype was observed many times. J is TRBJ2-1 and V is TRBV6-5, with 8 bases lining up with TRBD2. With 5 bases clipped from V and 4 bases from J, the junction kept 10 bases outside the gene matches. CDR1 and CDR2 (germline): MNHEY, SVGAGI. The length of the CDR3 is 16 residues. DNA of the CDR3: TGTGCCAGCAGTCCAAACGACGAGCGGGGGTACAATGAGCAGTTCTTC. This sequence encodes CASSPNDERGYNEQFF.